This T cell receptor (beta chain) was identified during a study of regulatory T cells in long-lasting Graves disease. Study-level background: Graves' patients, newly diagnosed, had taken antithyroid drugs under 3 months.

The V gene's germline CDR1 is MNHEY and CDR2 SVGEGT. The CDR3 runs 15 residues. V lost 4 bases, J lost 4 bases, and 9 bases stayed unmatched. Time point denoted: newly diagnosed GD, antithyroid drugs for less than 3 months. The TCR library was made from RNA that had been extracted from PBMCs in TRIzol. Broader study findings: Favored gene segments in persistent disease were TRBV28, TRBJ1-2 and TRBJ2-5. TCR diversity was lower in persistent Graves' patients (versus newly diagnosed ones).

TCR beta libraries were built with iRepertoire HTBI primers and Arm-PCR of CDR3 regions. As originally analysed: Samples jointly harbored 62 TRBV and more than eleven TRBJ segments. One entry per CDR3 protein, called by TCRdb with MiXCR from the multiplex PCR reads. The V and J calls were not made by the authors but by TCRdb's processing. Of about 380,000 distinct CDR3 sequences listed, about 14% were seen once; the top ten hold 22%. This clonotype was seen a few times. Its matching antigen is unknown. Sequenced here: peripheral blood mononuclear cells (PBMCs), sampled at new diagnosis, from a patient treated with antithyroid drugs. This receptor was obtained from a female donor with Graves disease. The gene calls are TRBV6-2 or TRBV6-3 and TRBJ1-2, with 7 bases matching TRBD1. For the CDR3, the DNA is TGTGCCAGCAGTTCCGAGGGGGCAGTCGCCTATGGCTACACCTTC. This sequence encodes CASSSEGAVAYGYTF.